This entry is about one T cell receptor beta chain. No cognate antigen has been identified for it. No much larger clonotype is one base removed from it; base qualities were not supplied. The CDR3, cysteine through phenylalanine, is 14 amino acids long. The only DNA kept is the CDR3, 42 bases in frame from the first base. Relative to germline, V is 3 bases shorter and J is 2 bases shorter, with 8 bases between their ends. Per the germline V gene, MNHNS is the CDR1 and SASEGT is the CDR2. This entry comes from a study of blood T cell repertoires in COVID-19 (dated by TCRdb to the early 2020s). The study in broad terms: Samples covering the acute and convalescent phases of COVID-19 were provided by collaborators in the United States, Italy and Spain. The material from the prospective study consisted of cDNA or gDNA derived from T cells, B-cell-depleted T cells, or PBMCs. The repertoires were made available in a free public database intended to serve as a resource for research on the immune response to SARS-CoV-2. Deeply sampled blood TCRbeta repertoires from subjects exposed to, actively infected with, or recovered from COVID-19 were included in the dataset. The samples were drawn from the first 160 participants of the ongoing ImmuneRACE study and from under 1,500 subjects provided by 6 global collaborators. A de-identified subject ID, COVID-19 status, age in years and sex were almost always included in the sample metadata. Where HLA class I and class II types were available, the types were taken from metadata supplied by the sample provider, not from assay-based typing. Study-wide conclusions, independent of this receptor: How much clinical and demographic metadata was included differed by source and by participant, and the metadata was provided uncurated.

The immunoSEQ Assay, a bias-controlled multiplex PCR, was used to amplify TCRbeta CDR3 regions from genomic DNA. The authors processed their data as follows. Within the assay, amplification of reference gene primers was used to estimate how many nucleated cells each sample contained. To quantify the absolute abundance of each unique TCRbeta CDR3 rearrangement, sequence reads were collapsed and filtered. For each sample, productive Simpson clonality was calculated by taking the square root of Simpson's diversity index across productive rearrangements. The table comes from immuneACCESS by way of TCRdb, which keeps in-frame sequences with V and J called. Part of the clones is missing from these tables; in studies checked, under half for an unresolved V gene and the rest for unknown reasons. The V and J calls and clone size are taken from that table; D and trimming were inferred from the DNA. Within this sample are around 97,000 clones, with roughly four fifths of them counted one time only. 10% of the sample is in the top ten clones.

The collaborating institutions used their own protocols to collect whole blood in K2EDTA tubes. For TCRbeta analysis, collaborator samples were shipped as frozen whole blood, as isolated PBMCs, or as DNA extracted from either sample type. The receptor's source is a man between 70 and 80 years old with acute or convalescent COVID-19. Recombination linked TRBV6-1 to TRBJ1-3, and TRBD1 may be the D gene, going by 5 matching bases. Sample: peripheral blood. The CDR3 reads CASSDDSTGNTIYF. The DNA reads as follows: TGTGCCAGCAGTGATGACAGTACTGGAAACACCATATATTTT.